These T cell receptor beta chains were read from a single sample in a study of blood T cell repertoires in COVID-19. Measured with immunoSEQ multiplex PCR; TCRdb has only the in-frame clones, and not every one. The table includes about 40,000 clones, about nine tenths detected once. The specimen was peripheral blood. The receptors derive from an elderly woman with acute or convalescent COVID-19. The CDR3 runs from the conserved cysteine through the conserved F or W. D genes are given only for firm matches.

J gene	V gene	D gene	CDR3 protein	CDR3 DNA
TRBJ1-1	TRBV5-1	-	CASSALQGADTEAFF	TGCGCCAGCAGCGCATTACAGGGTGCCGACACTGAAGCTTTCTTT
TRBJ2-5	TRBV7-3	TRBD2	CASSSTSGPQETQYF	TGTGCCAGCAGCTCGACTAGCGGGCCACAAGAGACCCAGTACTTC
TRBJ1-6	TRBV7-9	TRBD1	CAPRGRRCSPLHF	TGTGCCCCCAGGGGGAGGAGGTGTTCACCCCTCCACTTT
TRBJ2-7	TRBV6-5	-	CASTRAKGYEQYF	TGTGCCAGCACCAGGGCAAAGGGCTACGAGCAGTACTTC
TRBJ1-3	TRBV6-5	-	CASSPPGVRNTIYF	TGTGCCAGCAGTCCCCCGGGAGTCAGAAACACCATATATTTT
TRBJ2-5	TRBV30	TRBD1	CAWDRGIQETQYF	TGTGCCTGGGACAGGGGAATCCAAGAGACCCAGTACTTC
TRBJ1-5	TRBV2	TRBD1	CASRRDRVQPQHF	TGTGCCAGCAGAAGGGACAGGGTTCAGCCCCAGCATTTT
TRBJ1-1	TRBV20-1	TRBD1	CSARGDREAFF	TGCAGTGCTAGAGGGGACAGGGAAGCTTTCTTT
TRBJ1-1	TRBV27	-	CASKYRDTEAFF	TGTGCCAGCAAATATAGAGACACTGAAGCTTTCTTT
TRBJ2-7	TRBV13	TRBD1	CASRARRGSYEQYF	TGTGCCAGCAGGGCCCGCAGGGGGTCCTACGAGCAGTACTTC
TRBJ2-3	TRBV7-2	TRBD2	CASSLVWRGGADTQYF	TGTGCCAGCAGCTTAGTTTGGCGGGGGGGAGCAGATACGCAGTATTTT
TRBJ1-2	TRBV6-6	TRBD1	CASRDRLYGYTF	TGTGCCAGCCGGGACAGGCTCTATGGCTACACCTTC
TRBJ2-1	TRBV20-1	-	CSASLGPSYNEQFF	TGCAGTGCTAGTTTGGGGCCCTCCTACAATGAGCAGTTCTTC
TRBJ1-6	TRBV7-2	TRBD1	CASSKTGTGSPLHF	TGTGCCAGCAGCAAGACAGGGACAGGTTCACCCCTCCACTTT